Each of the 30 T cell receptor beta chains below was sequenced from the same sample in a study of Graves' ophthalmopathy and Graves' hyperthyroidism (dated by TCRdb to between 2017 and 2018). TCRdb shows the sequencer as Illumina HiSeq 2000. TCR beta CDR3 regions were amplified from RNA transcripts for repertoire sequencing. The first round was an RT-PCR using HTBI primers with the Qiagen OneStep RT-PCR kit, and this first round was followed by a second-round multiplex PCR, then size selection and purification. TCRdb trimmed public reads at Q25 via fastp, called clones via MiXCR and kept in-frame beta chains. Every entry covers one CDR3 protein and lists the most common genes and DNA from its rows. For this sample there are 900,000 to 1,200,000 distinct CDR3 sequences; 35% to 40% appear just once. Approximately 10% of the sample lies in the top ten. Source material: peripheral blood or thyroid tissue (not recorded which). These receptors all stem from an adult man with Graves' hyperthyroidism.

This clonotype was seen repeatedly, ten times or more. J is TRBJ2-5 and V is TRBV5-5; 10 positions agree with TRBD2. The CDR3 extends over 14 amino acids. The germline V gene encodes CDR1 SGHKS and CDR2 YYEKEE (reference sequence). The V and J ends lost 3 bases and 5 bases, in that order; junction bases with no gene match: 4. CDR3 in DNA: TGTGCCAGCAGCTCGGGACTAGCGAGGGAGACCCAGTACTTC. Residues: CASSSGLARETQYF.

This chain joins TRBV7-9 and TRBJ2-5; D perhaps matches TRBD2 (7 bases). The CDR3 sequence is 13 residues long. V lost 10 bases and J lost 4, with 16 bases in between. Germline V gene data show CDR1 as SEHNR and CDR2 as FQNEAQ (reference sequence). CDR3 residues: CATSTGGGETQYF. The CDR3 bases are TGTGCCACCTCAACGGGGGGCGGAGAGACCCAGTACTTC.

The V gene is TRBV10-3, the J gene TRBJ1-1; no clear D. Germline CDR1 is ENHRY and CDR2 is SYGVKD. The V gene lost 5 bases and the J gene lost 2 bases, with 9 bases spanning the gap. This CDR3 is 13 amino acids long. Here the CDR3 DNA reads TGTGCCATCAGTACTAACCCCAACACTGAAGCTTTCTTT. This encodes CAISTNPNTEAFF.

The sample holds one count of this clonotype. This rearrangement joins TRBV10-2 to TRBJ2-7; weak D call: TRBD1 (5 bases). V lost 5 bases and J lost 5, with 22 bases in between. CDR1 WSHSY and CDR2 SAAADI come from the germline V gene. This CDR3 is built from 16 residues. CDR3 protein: CASSYGPQGVYHEQYF. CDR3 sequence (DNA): TGCGCCAGCAGTTACGGTCCGCAGGGTGTGTACCACGAGCAGTACTTC.

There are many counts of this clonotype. The chain's CDR3 is CASSQPGQGGETQYF. As DNA, the CDR3 is TGTGCCAGCAGCCAACCGGGACAGGGGGGAGAGACCCAGTACTTC. The chain couples TRBV5-5 to TRBJ2-5; 11 bases agree with TRBD1. The CDR3 consists of 15 residues. V shed 4 bases and J 4 bases; nucleotides not matched to a gene: 6. From germline, CDR1 is SGHKS and CDR2 YYEKEE (reference sequence).

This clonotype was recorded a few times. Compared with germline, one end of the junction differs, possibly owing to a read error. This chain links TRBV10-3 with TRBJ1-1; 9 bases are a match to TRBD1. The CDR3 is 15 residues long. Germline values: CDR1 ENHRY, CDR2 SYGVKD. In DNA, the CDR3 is TGTGCCAGCAGTTACTCTCCGGACAGGGGCTCTGAAGCTTTCTTT. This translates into CASSYSPDRGSEAFF.

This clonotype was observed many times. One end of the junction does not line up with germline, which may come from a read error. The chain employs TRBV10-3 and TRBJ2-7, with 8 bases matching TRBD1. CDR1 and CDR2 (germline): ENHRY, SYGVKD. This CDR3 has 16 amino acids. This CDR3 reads CASSEPPGGQGYEQYF. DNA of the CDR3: TGTGCCAGCAGTGAGCCTCCTGGCGGACAGGGCTACGAGCAGTACTTC.

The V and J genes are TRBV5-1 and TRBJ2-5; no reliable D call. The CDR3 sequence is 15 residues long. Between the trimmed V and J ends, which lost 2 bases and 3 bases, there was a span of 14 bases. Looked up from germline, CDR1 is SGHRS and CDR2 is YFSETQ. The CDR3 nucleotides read TGCGCCAGCAGCTTTCTAACCGGACGAGAAGAGACCCAGTACTTC. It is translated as CASSFLTGREETQYF. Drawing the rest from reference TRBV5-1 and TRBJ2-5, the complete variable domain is KAGVTQTPRYLIKTRGQQVTLSCSPISGHRSVSWYQQTPGQGLQFLFEYFSETQRNKGNFPGRFSGRQFSNSRSEMNVSTLELGDSALYLCASSFLTGREETQYFGPGTRLLVL.

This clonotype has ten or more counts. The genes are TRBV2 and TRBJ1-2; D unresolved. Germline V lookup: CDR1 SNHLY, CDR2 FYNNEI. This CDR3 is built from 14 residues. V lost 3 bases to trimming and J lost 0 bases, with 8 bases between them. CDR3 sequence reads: CASSDPQTNYGYTF. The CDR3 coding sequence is TGTGCCAGCAGTGATCCCCAGACTAACTATGGCTACACCTTC.

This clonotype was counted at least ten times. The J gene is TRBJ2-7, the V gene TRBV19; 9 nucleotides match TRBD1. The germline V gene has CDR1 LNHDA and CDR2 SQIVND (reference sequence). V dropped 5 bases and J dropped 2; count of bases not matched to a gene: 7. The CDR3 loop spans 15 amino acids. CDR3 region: CASSPRDRATYEQYF. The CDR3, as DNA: TGTGCCAGTAGTCCCCGGGACAGGGCAACCTACGAGCAGTACTTC.

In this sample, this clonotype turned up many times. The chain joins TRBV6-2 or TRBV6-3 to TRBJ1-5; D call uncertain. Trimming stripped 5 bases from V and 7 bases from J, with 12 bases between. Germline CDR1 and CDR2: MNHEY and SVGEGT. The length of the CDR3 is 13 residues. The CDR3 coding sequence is TGTGCCAGCAGTCACGGGCAAATACAGCCCCAGCATTTT. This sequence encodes CASSHGQIQPQHF.

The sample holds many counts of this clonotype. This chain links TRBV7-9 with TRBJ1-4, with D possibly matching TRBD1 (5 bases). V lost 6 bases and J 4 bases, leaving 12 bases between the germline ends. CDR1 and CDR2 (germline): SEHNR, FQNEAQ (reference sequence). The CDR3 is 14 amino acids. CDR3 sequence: CASSRAGFNEKLFF. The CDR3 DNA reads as TGTGCCAGCAGTCGAGCAGGGTTTAATGAAAAACTGTTTTTT.

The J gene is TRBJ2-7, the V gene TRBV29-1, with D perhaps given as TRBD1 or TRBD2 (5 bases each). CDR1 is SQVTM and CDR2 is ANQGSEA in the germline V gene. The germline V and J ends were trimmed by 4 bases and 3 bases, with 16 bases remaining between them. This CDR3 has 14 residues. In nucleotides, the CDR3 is TGCAGCGTTGTCGGGGCAGGGATGAGCTACGAGCAGTACTTC. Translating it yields CSVVGAGMSYEQYF.

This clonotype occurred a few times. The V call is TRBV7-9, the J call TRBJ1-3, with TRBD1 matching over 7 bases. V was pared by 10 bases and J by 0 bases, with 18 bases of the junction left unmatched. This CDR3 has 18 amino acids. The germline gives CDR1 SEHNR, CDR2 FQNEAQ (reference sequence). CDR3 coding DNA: TGTGCCATTACCCGGGACAGCAGGGACCGGAGCTCTGGAAACACCATATATTTT. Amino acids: CAITRDSRDRSSGNTIYF.

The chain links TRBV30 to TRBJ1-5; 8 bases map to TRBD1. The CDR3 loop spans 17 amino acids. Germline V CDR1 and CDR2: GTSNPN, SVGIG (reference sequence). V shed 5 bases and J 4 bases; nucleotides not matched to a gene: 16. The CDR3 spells CAWSRDRPIALNQPQHF. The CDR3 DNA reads TGTGCCTGGTCGCGGGACAGGCCGATCGCGTTAAATCAGCCCCAGCATTTT.

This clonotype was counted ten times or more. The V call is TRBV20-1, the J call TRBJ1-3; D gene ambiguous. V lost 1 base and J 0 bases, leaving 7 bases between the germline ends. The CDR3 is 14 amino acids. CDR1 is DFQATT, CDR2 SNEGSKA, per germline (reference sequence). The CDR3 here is CSARVGGSGNTIYF. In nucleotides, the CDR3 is TGCAGTGCTAGAGTTGGTGGCTCTGGAAACACCATATATTTT.

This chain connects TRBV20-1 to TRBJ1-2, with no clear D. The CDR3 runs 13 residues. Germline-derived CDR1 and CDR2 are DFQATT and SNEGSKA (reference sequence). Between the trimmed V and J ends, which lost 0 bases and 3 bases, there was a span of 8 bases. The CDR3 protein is CSARDRKDYGYTF. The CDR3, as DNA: TGCAGTGCTAGAGACAGGAAGGACTATGGCTACACCTTC.

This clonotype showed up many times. CDR3 loop: CASRDNLSYNSPLHF. The CDR3 DNA reads as TGTGCCTCACGGGACAACCTCTCCTATAATTCACCCCTCCACTTT. The genes are TRBV2 and TRBJ1-6, with D maybe TRBD1 (6 bases). The CDR3 consists of 15 residues. V was pared by 11 bases and J by 0 bases, with 14 bases between. Looked up from germline, CDR1 is SNHLY and CDR2 is FYNNEI. Filled out from reference TRBV2 and TRBJ1-6, the complete variable domain reads EPEVTQTPSHQVTQMGQEVILRCVPISNHLYFYWYRQILGQKVEFLVSFYNNEISEKSEIFDDQFSVERPDGSNFTLKIRSTKLEDSAMYFCASRDNLSYNSPLHFGNGTRLTVT.

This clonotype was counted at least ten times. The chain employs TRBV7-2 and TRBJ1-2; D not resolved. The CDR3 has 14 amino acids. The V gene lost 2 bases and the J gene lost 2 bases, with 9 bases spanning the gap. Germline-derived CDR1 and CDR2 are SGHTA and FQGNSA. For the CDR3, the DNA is TGTGCCAGCAGCTTAAATACACCCAACTATGGCTACACCTTC. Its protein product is CASSLNTPNYGYTF.

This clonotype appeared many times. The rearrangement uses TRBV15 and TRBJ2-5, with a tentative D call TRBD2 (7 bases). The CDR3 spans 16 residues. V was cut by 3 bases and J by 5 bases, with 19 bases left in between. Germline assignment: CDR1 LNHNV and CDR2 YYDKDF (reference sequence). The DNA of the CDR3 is TGTGCCACCAGCAGGGGACTCCGGGGGGCCGGGGAGACCCAGTACTTC. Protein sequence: CATSRGLRGAGETQYF.

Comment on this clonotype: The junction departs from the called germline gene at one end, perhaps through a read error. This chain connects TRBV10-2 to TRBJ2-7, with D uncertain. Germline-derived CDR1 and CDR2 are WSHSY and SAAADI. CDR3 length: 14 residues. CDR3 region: CASSYSSWVYEQYF. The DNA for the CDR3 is TGTGCCAGCAGTTACTCGAGCTGGGTGTACGAGCAGTACTTC.

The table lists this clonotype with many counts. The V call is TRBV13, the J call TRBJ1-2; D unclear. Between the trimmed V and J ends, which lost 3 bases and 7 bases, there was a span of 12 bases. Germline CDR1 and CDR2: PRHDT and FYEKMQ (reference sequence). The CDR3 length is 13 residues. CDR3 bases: TGTGCCAGCAGCTTGGATGGCAGAGGTGGCTACACCTTC. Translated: CASSLDGRGGYTF.

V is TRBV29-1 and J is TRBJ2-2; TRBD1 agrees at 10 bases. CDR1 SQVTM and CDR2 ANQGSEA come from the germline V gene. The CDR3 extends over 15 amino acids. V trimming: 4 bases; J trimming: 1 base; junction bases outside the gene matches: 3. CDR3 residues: CSVVRDRGNTGELFF. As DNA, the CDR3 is TGCAGCGTTGTAAGGGACAGGGGGAACACCGGGGAGCTGTTTTTT.

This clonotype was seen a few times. CDR3 amino acids: CASSQDRVRDKKLFF. CDR3 coding DNA: TGTGCCAGCAGCCAAGATCGCGTCCGGGATAAAAAACTGTTTTTT. This rearrangement joins TRBV5-5 to TRBJ1-4; D uncertain. The CDR3 loop spans 15 amino acids. Between the trimmed V and J ends, which lost 4 bases and 9 bases, there was a span of 19 bases. Germline lookup yields CDR1 SGHKS and CDR2 YYEKEE (reference sequence).

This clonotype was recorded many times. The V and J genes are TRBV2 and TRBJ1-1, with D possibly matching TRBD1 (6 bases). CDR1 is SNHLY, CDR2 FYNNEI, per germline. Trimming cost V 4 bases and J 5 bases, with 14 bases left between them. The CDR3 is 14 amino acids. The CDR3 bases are TGTGCCAGCAGTGTTTCGGGGGCGCTTACTGAAGCTTTCTTT. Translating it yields CASSVSGALTEAFF.

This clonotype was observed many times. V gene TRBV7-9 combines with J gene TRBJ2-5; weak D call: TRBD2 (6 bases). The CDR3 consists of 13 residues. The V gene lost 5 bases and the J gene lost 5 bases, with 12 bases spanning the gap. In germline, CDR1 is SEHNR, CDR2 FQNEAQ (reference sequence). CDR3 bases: TGTGCCAGCAGCAAGGGACTTTGGGAGACCCAGTACTTC. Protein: CASSKGLWETQYF.

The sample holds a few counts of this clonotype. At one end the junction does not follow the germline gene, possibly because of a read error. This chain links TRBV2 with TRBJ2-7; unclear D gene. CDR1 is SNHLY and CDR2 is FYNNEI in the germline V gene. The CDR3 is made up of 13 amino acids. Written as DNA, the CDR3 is TGTGCCAGCAGTGAGTTGATCTCCTACGGGCAGTACTTC. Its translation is CASSELISYGQYF.

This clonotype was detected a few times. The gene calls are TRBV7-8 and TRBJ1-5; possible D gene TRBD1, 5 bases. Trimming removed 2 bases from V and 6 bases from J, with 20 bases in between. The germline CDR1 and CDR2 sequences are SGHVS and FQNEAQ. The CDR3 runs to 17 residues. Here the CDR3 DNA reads TGTGCCAGCAGCTTATATATCGTAAGGGGCAACTTTCAGCCCCAGCATTTT. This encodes CASSLYIVRGNFQPQHF.

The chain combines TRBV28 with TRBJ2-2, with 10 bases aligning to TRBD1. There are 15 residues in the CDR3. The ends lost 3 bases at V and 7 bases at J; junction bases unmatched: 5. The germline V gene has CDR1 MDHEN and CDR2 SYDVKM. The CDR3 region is CASSLGDRGGGELFF. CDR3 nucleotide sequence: TGTGCCAGCAGTTTGGGGGACAGGGGTGGCGGGGAGCTGTTTTTT. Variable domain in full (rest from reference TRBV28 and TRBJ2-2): DVKVTQSSRYLVKRTGEKVFLECVQDMDHENMFWYRQDPGLGLRLIYFSYDVKMKEKGDIPEGYSVSREKKERFSLILESASTNQTSMYLCASSLGDRGGGELFFGEGSRLTVL.

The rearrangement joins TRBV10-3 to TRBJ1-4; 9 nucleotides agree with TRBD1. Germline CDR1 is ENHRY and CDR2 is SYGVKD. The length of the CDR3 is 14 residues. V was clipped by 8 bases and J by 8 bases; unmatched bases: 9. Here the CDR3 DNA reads TGTGCCATCTCATGGACAGGGGTGCGGGAAAAACTGTTTTTT. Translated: CAISWTGVREKLFF.